The source of this T cell receptor (beta chain) is a study of T cells in Graves' hyperthyroidism and ophthalmopathy (dated by TCRdb to between 2018 and 2020). Study-wide context: Peripheral blood was sampled at the time of initial diagnosis, prior to any treatment. To identify distinguishing TCR V-J signatures, a discovery cohort of 100 patients was used, comprising under 45 with Graves' ophthalmopathy and around 60 with stable Graves' hyperthyroidism. Whether ophthalmopathy could be predicted prospectively was tested in an independent validation cohort made up of roughly 19 hyperthyroidism patients plus 17 patients who later progressed to ophthalmopathy. The 100 discovery patients were randomly split 7:3 into training and test sets. Thyroid tissue and blood T-cell repertoires from several Graves' hyperthyroidism patients were also compared in the study. After sampling, hyperthyroidism patients received methimazole starting at 30 mg daily, and ophthalmopathy patients received high-dose intravenous methylprednisolone. The paper describes TCR Vbeta CDR3 sequencing of 130 to 150 peripheral blood samples, made up of about 40 ophthalmopathy patients, some 80 hyperthyroidism patients and some 17 progressor patients. Results and caveats for the whole study, not just this receptor: Ophthalmopathy was separated from stable hyperthyroidism by a 13 V-J signature model, with 85% to 90% sensitivity and approximately 81% specificity obtained in cross-validation and 80%/75% obtained in testing. Sample size was not statistically predetermined, and investigators were not blinded to group allocation. Blood samples also contained most of the expanded thyroid clonotypes (frequency above 0.001), which suggests that blood repertoires may reflect thyroid immune responses. In validation, the model predicted progression to ophthalmopathy a median of approximately 6.6 months before onset, with roughly 71% sensitivity and 72.22% specificity.

A patient counted as having stable Graves' hyperthyroidism if no progression to ophthalmopathy occurred over 18 months of follow-up. Hyperthyroidism patients were aged 18 to 65 years and newly diagnosed, with disease duration of less than 2 months. Any patient with an uncontrolled infection, another autoimmune disease, pregnancy or lactation was excluded. Clinical symptoms, serum thyroxine and TRAb, thyroid ultrasound, and orbital computed tomography formed the basis for the diagnoses. Ficoll-Paque density gradient centrifugation was used to isolate PBMCs from around 9.1 ml of fresh peripheral blood. Total RNA was extracted with Trizol reagent, and quality was checked on an Agilent 2100 Bioanalyzer. In this sample, this clonotype turned up many times. This receptor's antigen is unknown. The sample holds no much larger clone one base away, and base qualities are not on file. TCR beta CDR3 regions were amplified from RNA transcripts. The first round of RT-PCR for the TCR CDR3 was performed with the HTBI primer set and the Qiagen OneStep RT-PCR kit. Libraries were constructed in a second round of multiplex PCR, after which size selection and purification were performed. Paired-end sequencing of the libraries was performed with 100 bp reads on an Illumina HiSeq2000. The published analysis was carried out like this. Raw data were processed with SOAPnuke, discarding reads with adapters, uncalled bases, mean Phred below 15, or no exact constant-primer or identifier match. COPE v1.2.5 was used to merge the high-quality paired reads, and each unique nucleotide sequence was defined as a clonotype. MiTCR v1.1 was used to align the clonotypes against IMGT TRBV, TRBD and TRBJ reference segments. Analysis was restricted to V-J combinations with a frequency above 0.0001, which covered roughly 99% of repertoires. The TCS score was defined as the ratio of F50 (clonal expansion) to E x V (chaos), calculated using BLOSUM62-based TCRdist between CDR3 peptides within each V-J. Welch's t-statistics and random forest reduced just over 500 V-J features to roughly 13, which were used in a naive Bayes classifier (R e1071). Thyroid-blood repertoire similarity was quantified with the Morisita-Horn index. TCRdb reanalyzed the raw reads on its own, using fastp at Q25 for trimming and MiXCR for clone calling, and kept in-frame beta chains. When rows share a CDR3 protein, they turn into one entry using the most common DNA and genes. TCRdb's processing, not the authors', yielded these V and J calls. The sample yields about 840,000 distinct CDR3 sequences; about two fifths were counted once. The ten largest clonotypes hold roughly 8.3% of the sample.

The sequenced material came from blood. This receptor was taken from a man aged 18 to 30 with Graves' hyperthyroidism.

The CDR3: CASSGQGTIELFF. The nucleotide sequence is given as TGTGCCAGCAGCGGCCAAGGGACAATTGAGCTGTTTTTT. Recombination connected TRBV9 to TRBJ1-4; TRBD1 could be the D gene, as 6 bases match. The CDR3, cysteine through phenylalanine, is 13 amino acids long. Only CDR3 DNA remains: 39 bases, in frame from the first base. CDR1 and CDR2 were assigned from the germline V gene as SGDLS and YYNGEE. V drops 3 bases and J drops 14 bases, leaving 17 bases in between.